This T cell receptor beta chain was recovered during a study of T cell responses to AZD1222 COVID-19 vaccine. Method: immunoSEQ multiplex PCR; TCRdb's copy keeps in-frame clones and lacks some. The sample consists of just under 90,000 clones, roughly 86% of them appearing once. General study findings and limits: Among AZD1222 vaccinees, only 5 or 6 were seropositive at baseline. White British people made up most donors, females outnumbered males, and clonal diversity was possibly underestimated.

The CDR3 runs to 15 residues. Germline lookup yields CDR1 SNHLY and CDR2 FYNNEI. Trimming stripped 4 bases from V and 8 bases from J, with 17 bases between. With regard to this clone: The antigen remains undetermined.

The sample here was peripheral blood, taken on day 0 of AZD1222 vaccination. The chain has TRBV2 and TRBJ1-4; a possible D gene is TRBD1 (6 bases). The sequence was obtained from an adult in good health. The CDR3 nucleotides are TGTGCCAGCAGTGCTAACAGGGATCCATGGGAAAAACTGTTTTTT. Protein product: CASSANRDPWEKLFF.